This is a list of T cell receptor beta chains from one sample in a study of blood T cells in healthy people across ages. Each CDR3 protein gets one entry after TCRdb re-called the 5' RACE reads with MiXCR. The repertoire holds about 570,000 distinct CDR3 sequences, with about 27% as singletons. The sample also formed part of further work on T cells of mothers and their children.

The source material was blood. These receptor sequences come from a boy aged 2 to 10 in good health. CDR3s leave out the opening cysteine and the closing phenylalanine or tryptophan.

v_call cdr3_aa
TRBV2 AGKRDSSPLH
TRBV7-2 ASSPRQGANEQY
TRBV15 ATSRDAGLNTGELF
TRBV7-2 ASSLGLGGETQY
TRBV10-3 AISPDNEQF
TRBV5-5 ASSLAPGQGAIYEQY
TRBV20-1 SARGPGTDTQY
TRBV20-1 SASGPAVSADTQY
TRBV27 ASSLKVGGPQDGELF
TRBV20-1 SASPAAGLYNEQF
TRBV11-2 ASSHNLLAGGPPIPYEQY
TRBV3-1 ASSPIGTSGRNTGELF
TRBV6-5 ASSYAGHTSGANVLT
TRBV10-3 AITREGRDEQY
TRBV12-3/TRBV12-4 ASSLAREGYGYT
TRBV7-9 ASSDGGRGTGELF
TRBV25-1 ASVRVNEQF
TRBV5-1 ASSVGYGTSGEKLF
TRBV6-2/TRBV6-3 ASSSRLAAYNEQF
TRBV4-3 ASSQKTDNEQF
TRBV6-2/TRBV6-3 ASSSAGLAKNIQY
TRBV28 ASRSLGKAF
TRBV20-1 SANNPAKNIQY